This T cell receptor (beta chain) was sequenced during a study of blood T cell repertoires in COVID-19. Turning to the study itself: Acute and convalescent COVID-19 specimens originated in the United States, Italy and Spain. The cDNA or gDNA used as material had been derived from T cells, B-cell-depleted T cells, or PBMCs.

This CDR3 region has 11 residues. Trimming stripped 8 bases from V and 3 bases from J, with 5 bases between. CDR1 and CDR2 from the germline V gene are MNHNY and SVGAGI (reference sequence). Source study methods: Estimated nucleated cell counts came from reference gene primer amplification. Repertoires were generated with immunoSEQ multiplex PCR, while TCRdb's copy carries only in-frame clones and drops some. The V and J calls and clone size are taken from that table; D and trimming were inferred from the DNA. This table holds roughly 200,000 clones, 75% to 90% found once. J is TRBJ1-3 and V is TRBV6-6; D gene uncertain. Material: peripheral blood. The clonotype was recovered from a man in his sixties with acute or convalescent COVID-19. CDR3 sequence reads: CASFSGNTIYF. Written as DNA, the CDR3 is TGTGCCAGCTTCAGTGGAAACACCATATATTTT.